A selection of T cell receptor beta chains follows, all from one sample in a study of blood T cell repertoires in COVID-19. The table came from immunoSEQ multiplex PCR; TCRdb's copy has only in-frame clones and leaves some out. The data hold 14,000 or so clones, with 83% observed a single time. The sample was peripheral blood. The source is a woman between 55 and 75 years old with acute or convalescent COVID-19. CDR3s include the opening cysteine and the closing phenylalanine or tryptophan. The order of the fields is clone size, J gene, V gene, D gene, CDR3 DNA, CDR3 protein. A D gene is named only where the DNA matches it firmly. Clone size is stated in some rows and not others, as once, few, many or a class when expanded.

>-|TRBJ2-7|TRBV10-3|TRBD1
TGTGCCATCAGTGATCTCAGGGGGCCCTACGAGCAGTACTTC
CAISDLRGPYEQYF
>-|TRBJ2-5|TRBV19|TRBD1
TGTGCCAGTAGCTCCCGGGGCCCGGACAGGGGAGGGGAGACCCAGTACTTC
CASSSRGPDRGGETQYF
>-|TRBJ2-7|TRBV27|TRBD1
TGTGCCAGCAGTTGGACAGGGGGCAACTACGAGCAGTACTTC
CASSWTGGNYEQYF
>-|TRBJ2-7|TRBV5-6|-
TGTGCCAGCAGCCCCCGGGGACTCATCGCCTACGAGCAGTACTTC
CASSPRGLIAYEQYF
>-|TRBJ1-6|TRBV11-2|TRBD1
TGTGCCAGCAGCTTAGCCGCCAGGGGGCGGAAGTCACCCCTCCACTTT
CASSLAARGRKSPLHF
>-|TRBJ2-3|TRBV24-1|TRBD2
TGTGCCACCAGTGATCTAGCGGGGACCACAGATACGCAGTATTTT
CATSDLAGTTDTQYF
>once|TRBJ2-3|TRBV9|TRBD2
TGTGCCAGCAGCCTCAGAGGCCTAGCGGGGGTCCTCGCAGGCGATACGCAGTATTTT
CASSLRGLAGVLAGDTQYF
>-|TRBJ2-5|TRBV7-9|TRBD1
TGTGCCAGCAGCCCCGGGACAGCAAAAGAGACCCAGTACTTC
CASSPGTAKETQYF
>-|TRBJ1-2|TRBV7-9|-
TGTGCCAGCAGCCAGGGGCAGGGGTTAGCCTATGGCTACACCTTC
CASSQGQGLAYGYTF
>once|TRBJ1-2|TRBV2|-
-
CASSSSQGSGYTF
>-|TRBJ1-2|TRBV3-1/TRBV3-2|-
TGTGCCAGCAGCCCTATCGTTAACTATGGCTACACCTTC
CASSPIVNYGYTF
>-|TRBJ2-1|TRBV6-5|-
TGTGCCGGAGTCCGGTCCGGGAGCAATGAGCAGTTCTTC
CAGVRSGSNEQFF
>-|TRBJ2-3|TRBV4-2|-
TGTGCCAGCAGCCAAGTTCTCGTCGGGTTCCGCACAGATACGCAGTATTTT
CASSQVLVGFRTDTQYF
>-|TRBJ2-1|TRBV7-2|TRBD1
TGTGCCAGCAGACCTCGACAGGGACCACAGTTCTTC
CASRPRQGPQFF
>-|TRBJ2-7|TRBV5-5|-
TGTGCCAGCAGCTTGTCCCAGGTTTTCAACGAGCAGTACTTC
CASSLSQVFNEQYF
>-|TRBJ2-3|TRBV7-2|-
TGTGCCAGCATCCCTTTCGCGACAGATACGCAGTATTTT
CASIPFATDTQYF
>-|TRBJ2-5|TRBV20-1|TRBD1
TGTACGGCCCATGGCTCGGGACAGGGGTACTTC
CTAHGSGQGYF
>few|TRBJ1-2|TRBV6-1|TRBD1
TGTGCCAGCAGTGGAGACAACTCAGGGGGCACTAACTATGGCTACACCTTC
CASSGDNSGGTNYGYTF
>-|TRBJ2-3|TRBV24-1|TRBD2
TGTGCCACCAGTGATCCAGCGGGGTGGACGCAGTATTTT
CATSDPAGWTQYF
>-|TRBJ2-2|TRBV13|TRBD1
TGTGCCAGCAGCTACCCGACAGGGGGGAGCGGGGAGCTGTTTTTT
CASSYPTGGSGELFF
>few|TRBJ1-4|TRBV7-9|-
TGTGCCAGCAGCTTAGTAGAAGTTAATGAAAAACTGTTTTTT
CASSLVEVNEKLFF
>-|TRBJ2-2|TRBV6-5|-
TGTGCCAGCCAGCGCGGAACTGAGCTGTTTTTT
CASQRGTELFF
>-|TRBJ2-1|TRBV18|-
TGTGCCAGCTCACCTAGACGGGACAATGAGCAGTTCTTC
CASSPRRDNEQFF
>-|TRBJ2-7|TRBV11-1|TRBD1
TGTGCCAGCAGCTCTCGGACAGGCTACGAGCAGTACTTC
CASSSRTGYEQYF
>-|TRBJ1-4|TRBV10-3|-
TGTGCCATCAGTGAAGGGTTGGAGACAGCGAATAATGAAAAACTGTTTTTT
CAISEGLETANNEKLFF
>-|TRBJ1-2|TRBV11-2|TRBD1
TGTGCCAGCAGCACCCGGGCGCGGACGGACAGGGGCGATGGCTACACCTTC
CASSTRARTDRGDGYTF
>-|TRBJ2-5|TRBV24-1|TRBD1
TGTGCCACCAGTGGGACAGGAGAATCCAGAGAGACCCAGTACTTC
CATSGTGESRETQYF
>-|TRBJ2-5|TRBV5-4|TRBD2
TGTGCCAGCAGCTTGGATGTAGCGGGAGTCGAAGAGACCCAGTACTTC
CASSLDVAGVEETQYF
>once|TRBJ2-7|TRBV14|-
TGTGCCAGCAGCCAAGGCGCGGGTTACGAGCAGTACTTC
CASSQGAGYEQYF
>-|TRBJ1-5|TRBV3-1/TRBV3-2|-
TGTGCCAGCAGCCACAACGGGGAAAATCAGCCCCAGCATTTT
CASSHNGENQPQHF
>-|TRBJ2-5|TRBV29-1|TRBD1
TGCAGCGTTGAATGGGACAGGGCGAGGGCCCAGTACTTC
CSVEWDRARAQYF